One sample yielded the 21 T cell receptor beta chains listed below, sequenced in a study of blood T cell repertoires in COVID-19. The data were produced by immunoSEQ multiplex PCR, yet TCRdb's version contains in-frame clones alone and is incomplete. The table shows about 280,000 clones, with 83% occurring only once. Input material: peripheral blood. Receptors originate from a woman between 45 and 65 years old who had recovered from COVID-19.

V gene TRBV10-2 combines with J gene TRBJ2-3, with 7 bases that match TRBD2. The CDR3 runs 16 residues. V was pared by 0 bases and J by 5 bases, with 8 bases of the junction left unmatched. Germline assignment: CDR1 WSHSY and CDR2 SAAADI. CDR3 loop: CASSESAGVAVDTQYF. The CDR3 DNA reads as TGCGCCAGCAGTGAGTCGGCGGGAGTTGCCGTAGATACGCAGTATTTT.

The genes are TRBV30 and TRBJ1-2, with 10 bases that match TRBD1. The trim removed 3 bases at V and 3 bases at J, leaving 7 bases unmatched. From germline, CDR1 is GTSNPN and CDR2 SVGIG (reference sequence). The CDR3 extends over 15 amino acids. CDR3 bases: TGTGCCTGGAGCCGAAGACAGGGGGCGCACTATGGCTACACCTTC. It encodes CAWSRRQGAHYGYTF.

This clone was seen a few times. The rearrangement uses TRBV28 and TRBJ2-7; D perhaps matches TRBD1 (6 bases). The CDR3 spans 16 residues. Per the germline V gene, CDR1 is MDHEN and CDR2 is SYDVKM. V was pared by 5 bases and J by 2 bases, with 19 bases between. As DNA, the CDR3 is TGTGCCAGCAGTCCCAGAGGGACACCTTTTCCCTACGAGCAGTACTTC. This encodes CASSPRGTPFPYEQYF.

The chain joins TRBV3-1 (or the pseudogene TRBV3-2) to TRBJ2-7; D is perhaps TRBD1 (5 bases). Germline V CDR1 and CDR2: LGHDT, YNNKEL (reference sequence). This CDR3 has 11 residues. Deletions cut 4 bases from V and 9 bases from J, with 10 bases between. In DNA form, the CDR3 reads TGTGCCAGCAGCCCCAGGGTTGCGCAGTACTTC. As protein: CASSPRVAQYF.

This clone occurred once. The V call is TRBV19, the J call TRBJ1-2; tentatively, D is TRBD1 (6 bases). The germline gives CDR1 LNHDA, CDR2 SQIVND (reference sequence). Between the trimmed V and J ends, which lost 5 bases and 5 bases, there was a span of 12 bases. The CDR3 contains 13 residues. This CDR3 is CASSGQRIYGYTF. For the CDR3, the DNA is TGTGCCAGTAGTGGACAGCGCATTTATGGCTACACCTTC. Combining the CDR3 with reference TRBV19 and TRBJ1-2 gives the whole variable domain DGGITQSPKYLFRKEGQNVTLSCEQNLNHDAMYWYRQDPGQGLRLIYYSQIVNDFQKGDIAEGYSVSREKKESFPLTVTSAQKNPTAFYLCASSGQRIYGYTFGSGTRLTVV.

This sequence joins TRBV18 and TRBJ1-1; possible D gene TRBD1, 5 bases. Germline assignment: CDR1 KGHSH and CDR2 LQKENI. Trimming removed 2 bases at V and 1 base at J, with 8 bases between. CDR3 length equals 14 residues. The CDR3 is CASSPRTTNTEAFF. CDR3 DNA sequence: TGTGCCAGCTCACCAAGGACAACGAACACTGAAGCTTTCTTT.

The V gene is TRBV5-1, the J gene TRBJ2-1, with 7 bases fitting TRBD2. Germline CDR1 and CDR2: SGHRS and YFSETQ. CDR3 length: 15 residues. V dropped 2 bases and J dropped 7; count of bases not matched to a gene: 9. For the CDR3, the DNA is TGCGCCAGCAGCTTTGGGAGGGGAAGTCGAAATGAGCAGTTCTTC. It specifies CASSFGRGSRNEQFF.

This rearrangement joins TRBV18 to TRBJ1-1; no clear D gene. The CDR3 contains 14 residues. Per the germline V gene, CDR1 is KGHSH and CDR2 is LQKENI. With 1 base removed from V and 0 bases from J, the gap between germline ends came to 6 bases. Here the CDR3 DNA reads TGTGCCAGCTCACCACGGGCCATGAACACTGAAGCTTTCTTT. This gives the protein CASSPRAMNTEAFF.

In DNA form, the CDR3 reads TGTGCCACTTCTCGGGGGCAGCCCCAGCATTTT. Translated: CATSRGQPQHF. The chain uses TRBV27 and TRBJ1-5; D is perhaps TRBD1 (5 bases). V dropped 10 bases and J dropped 7 bases, with 11 bases sitting between them. CDR3 length equals 11 residues. Germline V CDR1 and CDR2: MNHEY, SMNVEV (reference sequence).

This clone appeared a few times. The CDR3 DNA reads as TGTGCCAGCAGCCGCGACAATTTAAGTAATTCACCCCTCCACTTT. Translation: CASSRDNLSNSPLHF. V usage is TRBV7-2 and J usage is TRBJ1-6; D not certain. Germline V gene sequence: CDR1 SGHTA, CDR2 FQGNSA. The CDR3 sequence is 15 residues long. V shed 5 bases and J shed 6 bases, with 14 bases lying between them.

The chain couples TRBV11-2 to TRBJ1-3; TRBD1 is a possible D gene (6 bases). The CDR3 consists of 14 residues. The germline gives CDR1 SGHAT, CDR2 FQNNGV. Trimming removed 8 bases at V and 0 bases at J, with 11 bases between. As DNA, the CDR3 is TGTGCCAGCGGACAGCCCAACTCTGGAAACACCATATATTTT. Protein sequence: CASGQPNSGNTIYF.

CDR3 DNA: TGTGCCAGCAGCCTCCCGTGGCTAGCCGGGGAGCTGTTTTTT. It yields the protein CASSLPWLAGELFF. The rearrangement uses TRBV7-6 and TRBJ2-2; no clear D. Germline V gives CDR1 SGHVS, CDR2 FNYEAQ. The CDR3 is 14 amino acids. V was trimmed by 5 bases and J by 6 bases, leaving 13 bases between them.

The rearrangement links TRBV7-3 to TRBJ2-1; TRBD2 is a possible D gene (5 bases). The CDR3 has 15 residues. V lost 3 bases and J 7 bases, leaving 16 bases between the germline ends. The germline V gene has CDR1 SGHTA and CDR2 FQGTGA. The CDR3 is CASSFNIAILNEQFF. The DNA of the CDR3 is TGTGCCAGCAGCTTTAATATAGCGATCCTTAATGAGCAGTTCTTC.

CDR3 in amino acids: CASLPSGLEAGELFF. DNA of the CDR3: TGTGCCAGCCTACCTTCAGGGTTGGAAGCCGGGGAGCTGTTTTTT. V usage is TRBV6-5 and J usage is TRBJ2-2; possible D gene TRBD1, 5 bases. CDR1 MNHEY and CDR2 SVGAGI come from the germline V gene. This CDR3 has 15 amino acids. Deletions cut 8 bases from V and 6 bases from J, with 19 bases between.

The genes are TRBV27 and TRBJ1-6, with D perhaps TRBD1 (6 bases). This CDR3 spans 15 amino acids. The V gene lost 5 bases and the J gene lost 9 bases, with 17 bases spanning the gap. CDR1 and CDR2 (germline): MNHEY, SMNVEV (reference sequence). The CDR3 DNA reads as TGTGCCAGCAGTGTCGAGGGGGTATCGAGTTCACCCCTCCACTTT. Residues: CASSVEGVSSSPLHF.

This chain uses TRBV23-1 with TRBJ2-5; TRBD1 aligns across 9 bases. TRBV23-1 is identified as an open reading frame with a role that is uncertain. This CDR3 is built from 16 residues. With V trimmed by 3 bases and J by 4 bases, 9 bases remained unmatched. The chain's CDR3 is CASSHLIKDRGETQYF. CDR3 DNA sequence: TGCGCCAGCAGTCACCTCATAAAGGACAGGGGAGAGACCCAGTACTTC.

This clone was seen once. The gene calls are TRBV4-3 and TRBJ2-3, with 10 bases matching TRBD2. J lost 4 bases, V lost 0 bases, and 16 bases had no gene match. Looked up from germline, CDR1 is LGHNA and CDR2 is YSLEER. The CDR3 loop spans 20 amino acids. The CDR3 region is CASSQDSSSGGPKWADTQYF. The CDR3 region has the DNA TGCGCCAGCAGCCAAGATAGTTCTAGCGGGGGCCCCAAGTGGGCAGATACGCAGTATTTT.

This clone was observed a few times. The chain links TRBV4-2 to TRBJ2-7; D remains ambiguous. The germline V gene has CDR1 LGHNA and CDR2 YNFKEQ. Trimming cost V 3 bases and J 4 bases, with 7 bases left between them. CDR3 length: 12 residues. For the CDR3, the DNA is TGTGCCAGCAGCCAGGGCTCTTACGAGCAGTACTTC. It specifies CASSQGSYEQYF.

The J gene is TRBJ2-7, the V gene TRBV5-1, with 7 bases fitting TRBD1. The junction had 5 bases not matched to a gene; V was cut back by 4 bases and J by 4 bases. CDR1 is SGHRS and CDR2 is YFSETQ in the germline V gene. This CDR3 spans 13 amino acids. In DNA form, the CDR3 reads TGCGCCAGCAGCGACGGACAGGTATACGAGCAGTACTTC. This encodes CASSDGQVYEQYF.

The chain employs TRBV6-6 and TRBJ2-7; 8 nucleotides match TRBD1. The germline gives CDR1 MNHNY, CDR2 SVGAGI (reference sequence). The CDR3 contains 15 residues. Losses at the gene ends were 5 bases for V and 3 bases for J; bases not matched to a gene: 9. As DNA, the CDR3 is TGTGCCAGCAGTCCCACAGGGGGATTGGGCTACGAGCAGTACTTC. It specifies CASSPTGGLGYEQYF.

V is TRBV5-4 and J is TRBJ2-1, with D unclear. Deletions cut 1 base from V and 6 bases from J, with 11 bases between. Germline V gene sequence: CDR1 SGHNT, CDR2 YYREEE (reference sequence). The CDR3 spans 14 residues. The CDR3 bases are TGTGCCAGCAGCTTGAGCGAGTCCGGCAATGAGCAGTTCTTC. Amino acids: CASSLSESGNEQFF.